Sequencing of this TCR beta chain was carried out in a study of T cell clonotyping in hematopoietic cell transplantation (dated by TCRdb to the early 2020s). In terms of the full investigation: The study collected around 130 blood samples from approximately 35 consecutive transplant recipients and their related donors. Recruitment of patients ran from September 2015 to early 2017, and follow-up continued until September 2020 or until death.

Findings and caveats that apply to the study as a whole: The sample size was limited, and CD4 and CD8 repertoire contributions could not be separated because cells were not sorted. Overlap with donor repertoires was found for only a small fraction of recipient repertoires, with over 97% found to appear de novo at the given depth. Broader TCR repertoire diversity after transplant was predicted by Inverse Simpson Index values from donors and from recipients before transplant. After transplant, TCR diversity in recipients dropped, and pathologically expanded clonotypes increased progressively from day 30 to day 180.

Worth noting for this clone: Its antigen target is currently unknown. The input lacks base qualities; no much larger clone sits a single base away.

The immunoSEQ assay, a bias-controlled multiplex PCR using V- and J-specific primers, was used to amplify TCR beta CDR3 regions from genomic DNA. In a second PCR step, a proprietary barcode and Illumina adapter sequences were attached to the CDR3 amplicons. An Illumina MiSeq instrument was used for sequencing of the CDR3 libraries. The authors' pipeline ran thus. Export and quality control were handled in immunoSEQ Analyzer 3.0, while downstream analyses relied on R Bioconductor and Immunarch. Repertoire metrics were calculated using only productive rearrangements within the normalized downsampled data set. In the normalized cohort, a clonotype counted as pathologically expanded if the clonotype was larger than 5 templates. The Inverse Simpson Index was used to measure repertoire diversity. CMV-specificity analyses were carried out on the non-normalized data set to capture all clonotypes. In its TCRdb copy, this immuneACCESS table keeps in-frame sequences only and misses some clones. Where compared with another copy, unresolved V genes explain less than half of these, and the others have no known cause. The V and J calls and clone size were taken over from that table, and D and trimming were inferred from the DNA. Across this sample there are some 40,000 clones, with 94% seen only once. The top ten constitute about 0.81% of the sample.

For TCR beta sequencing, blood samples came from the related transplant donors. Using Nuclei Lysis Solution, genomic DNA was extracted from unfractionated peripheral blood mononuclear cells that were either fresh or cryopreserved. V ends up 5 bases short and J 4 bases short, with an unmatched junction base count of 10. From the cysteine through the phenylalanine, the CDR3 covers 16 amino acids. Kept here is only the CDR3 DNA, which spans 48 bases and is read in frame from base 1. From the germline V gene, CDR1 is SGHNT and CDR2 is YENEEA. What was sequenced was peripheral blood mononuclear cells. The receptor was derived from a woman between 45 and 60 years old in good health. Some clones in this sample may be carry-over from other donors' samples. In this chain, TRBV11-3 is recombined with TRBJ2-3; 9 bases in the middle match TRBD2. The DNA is TGTGCCAGCAGCGTGGTAGCGGGGGAGGACGCAGATACGCAGTATTTT. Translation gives CASSVVAGEDADTQYF.